One and the same sample provided the 8 T cell receptor beta chains below, sequenced in a study of technical replicates of blood from a handful of donors. Generated by immunoSEQ multiplex PCR, the TCRdb table keeps only in-frame clones and is missing some. Found here are tens of thousands of clones, roughly 94% of them singletons; the top ten hold approximately 0.25%. The sample consisted of T cells isolated from PBMCs. Receptor source: a human donor in good health.

This clone has a single count. This chain uses TRBV7-2 with TRBJ2-7; 7 bases line up with TRBD1. Per the germline V gene, CDR1 is SGHTA and CDR2 is FQGNSA. The CDR3 sequence is 14 residues long. With 6 bases clipped from V and 3 bases from J, the junction kept 8 bases outside the gene matches. The CDR3 sequence is CASRRDRSVYEQYF. The CDR3 nucleotides are TGTGCCAGCAGACGGGACAGATCCGTCTACGAGCAGTACTTC.

The genes are TRBV4-1 and TRBJ2-4; the D is unclear. This CDR3 has 17 amino acids. V was clipped by 0 bases and J by 0 bases, with 12 bases between them. Germline-derived CDR1 and CDR2 are MGHRA and YSYEKL. This CDR3 reads CASSQDVGRLAKNIQYF. The CDR3 bases are TGCGCCAGCAGCCAAGACGTGGGCAGGCTAGCCAAAAACATTCAGTACTTC.

The V and J genes are TRBV4-1 and TRBJ2-6; possibly TRBD1 for D (5 bases). CDR1 and CDR2 (germline): MGHRA, YSYEKL. V was shortened by 3 bases and J by 3 bases, with 30 bases between the two germline ends. This CDR3 is built from 22 residues. This CDR3 is CASSHPPPTTDPKYGGANVLTF. For the CDR3, the DNA is TGCGCCAGCAGCCATCCCCCCCCTACGACAGATCCTAAGTATGGTGGGGCCAACGTCCTGACTTTC.

The chain is built from TRBV5-1 and TRBJ2-3; D perhaps matches TRBD2 (6 bases). Per the germline V gene, CDR1 is SGHRS and CDR2 is YFSETQ. V was cut by 3 bases and J by 3 bases, with 17 bases left in between. The length of the CDR3 is 16 residues. CDR3 sequence reads: CASSSPGTFGTDTQYF. The CDR3 DNA is TGCGCCAGCAGCTCGCCCGGGACTTTCGGGACAGATACGCAGTATTTT.

The CDR3 nucleotides read TGTGCCAGCAGTTTATCGCCCCGAGCAAATGGCTACACCTTC. This translates into CASSLSPRANGYTF. V gene TRBV27 combines with J gene TRBJ1-2; no reliable D call. The CDR3 length is 14 residues. Trimming cost V 0 bases and J 6 bases, with 11 bases left between them. Germline values: CDR1 MNHEY, CDR2 SMNVEV (reference sequence).

The chain employs TRBV5-4 and TRBJ1-4; TRBD1 agrees at 8 bases. Per the germline V gene, CDR1 is SGHNT and CDR2 is YYREEE (reference sequence). CDR3 length equals 14 residues. J gave up 10 bases and V 3 bases, and 8 bases lay outside the gene matches. The CDR3 region is CASSSTGGERKLFF. The CDR3, as DNA: TGTGCCAGCAGCTCTACAGGGGGGGAGCGAAAACTGTTTTTT.

The chain has TRBV4-2 and TRBJ2-7; 7 positions agree with TRBD1. This CDR3 comprises 16 residues. The junction had 8 bases not matched to a gene; V was cut back by 2 bases and J by 1 base. Germline lookup yields CDR1 LGHNA and CDR2 YNFKEQ. Here the CDR3 DNA reads TGTGCCAGCAGCCAAAATAGACAGGGAGCGTCCTACGAGCAGTACTTC. The encoded protein is CASSQNRQGASYEQYF.

This chain connects TRBV5-1 to TRBJ2-7; D is unresolved. The germline V gene has CDR1 SGHRS and CDR2 YFSETQ. This CDR3 is built from 15 residues. V dropped 0 bases and J dropped 3 bases, with 13 bases sitting between them. The CDR3: CASSLDRSFSYEQYF. DNA for the CDR3: TGCGCCAGCAGCTTGGACCGCTCATTTAGCTACGAGCAGTACTTC.